This TCR beta chain was retrieved from a study of monozygotic twins with inflammatory bowel disease. Whole-study results and caveats: Healthy co-twins exceeded IBD patients in TCRbeta diversity as measured by inverse Simpson.

CDR1 LNHDA and CDR2 SQIVND come from the germline V gene (reference sequence). The CDR3 is 18 amino acids. From its re-call of the 5' RACE reads, TCRdb lists each CDR3 protein once, without DNA. This table holds some 90,000 distinct CDR3 sequences. Note on this clonotype: Its antigen is as yet unknown.

Sequencing was carried out using blood. This clonotype was obtained from a human donor with ulcerative colitis or Crohn's disease, or a healthy co-twin of an affected twin (not recorded which). This sequence joins TRBV19 and TRBJ1-2; TCRdb selects TRBD1, and the lack of DNA leaves this call unchecked. CDR3 loop: CASSTALRRGGANYGYTF.